Detailed here is one T cell receptor (beta chain). The data derive from a study of blood T cell repertoires in COVID-19. As for the study in general: Samples of COVID-19 (acute and convalescent) were obtained from the United States, Italy and Spain. T cells, B-cell-depleted T cells, or PBMCs supplied cDNA or gDNA.

Authors' processing steps: Reference gene primer amplification gave nucleated cell count estimates. Sequenced by immunoSEQ multiplex PCR; TCRdb stores in-frame clones only, minus some. Clonal size and the V and J genes are those of that table, whereas D and trimming came from the DNA. The table includes 230,000 or so clones, approximately 84% detected once. Germline CDR1 is MGHRA and CDR2 is YSYEKL. The V gene lost 7 bases and the J gene lost 4 bases, with 7 bases spanning the gap. The CDR3 extends over 11 amino acids. The TCR was taken from a man between 50 and 59 years old with active or convalescent COVID-19. Sequences were obtained from peripheral blood. This chain joins TRBV4-1 and TRBJ1-1, with no clear D. CDR3 DNA: TGCGCCAGCACAGGCGCCACTGAAGCTTTCTTT. This codes for CASTGATEAFF.